Included here is one T cell receptor (beta chain) sequence, with context. Its matching antigen is unknown. TCRdb keeps only in-frame clones here, not all; method: immunoSEQ multiplex PCR. The sample contains about 350,000 clones, around 88% of which appear only once. CDR3 length: 14 residues. V was clipped by 5 bases and J by 3 bases; unmatched bases: 8. Germline V gene data show CDR1 as SGDLS and CDR2 as YYNGEE. The data were obtained in a study of Ad26.COV2.S vaccination and SARS-CoV-2 variants. General study results and limits: Post-vaccination spike-specific CD8+ and CD4+ T cell responses reportedly had substantial breadth.

Specified treatment: around 19 received Ad26.COV2.S at low or high dose, single or two shots; roughly five received placebo; per-sample allocation not given. At day 63 after the first vaccine or placebo injection, samples were drawn. The clonotype originates from a person aged 18-65 years who received the Ad26.COV2.S COVID-19 vaccine or a placebo. The chain couples TRBV9 to TRBJ2-7; 7 bases fit TRBD2. Sample: peripheral blood, taken in a trial of Ad26.COV2.S vaccine versus placebo. The DNA for the CDR3 is TGTGCCAGCAGTACTAGCTCGGGAGGCTACGAGCAGTACTTC. Protein: CASSTSSGGYEQYF.